What follows is one TCR beta chain and its context. No antigen is known for it. This record belongs to a study of cytomegalovirus exposure and HLA in healthy donors. Points from the study as a whole: Segments of the TCR beta V type were, in most cases, productive about 87% or about 30% of the time in an earlier analysis. Rates of TCR association differed by HLA locus in a later analysis, with DRB1 highest and HLA-C lowest.

PCR was performed using 60 Vbeta and 13 Jbeta primers. Repertoires were generated with immunoSEQ multiplex PCR, while TCRdb's copy carries only in-frame clones and drops some. This sample has some 120,000 clones, with about 84% found just once. V dropped 2 bases and J dropped 1; count of bases not matched to a gene: 11. Looked up from germline, CDR1 is SGHRS and CDR2 is YFSETQ. The CDR3 runs to 17 residues. The chain links TRBV5-1 to TRBJ1-1; 7 bases are a match to TRBD1. Sequencing input: PBMCs. The TCR sequence derives from a young man in good health and CMV-seropositive. The CDR3 region is CASSFPTGNYQNTEAFF. In DNA, the CDR3 is TGCGCCAGCAGCTTCCCGACAGGGAATTACCAGAACACTGAAGCTTTCTTT.